Following are 17 T cell receptor beta chains from one sample sequenced in a study of shared clonotypes between healthy human individuals. The assay was immunoSEQ multiplex PCR, and TCRdb's table has in-frame clones only and misses some. The table has 2.3 million or so clones, 85% to 95% seen once. Sequenced sample: naive CD4+ T cells from PBMCs. Sample subset: CD45RA+ positively selected. Receptors originate from a man younger than 35 in good health. Some clones in this sample may be carry-over from other donors' samples.

V usage is TRBV19 and J usage is TRBJ2-7; 7 nucleotides agree with TRBD2. V gave up 6 bases and J gave up 0 bases; unmatched junction bases: 5. The CDR3 runs 14 residues. Germline CDR1 and CDR2: LNHDA and SQIVND (reference sequence). The CDR3 protein is CASRSAGPSYEQYF. CDR3 DNA: TGTGCCAGTAGGTCAGCGGGGCCCTCCTACGAGCAGTACTTC.

The chain couples TRBV28 to TRBJ2-7; D is undetermined. The CDR3 totals 15 residues. Germline CDR1 is MDHEN and CDR2 is SYDVKM. The V gene lost 2 bases and the J gene lost 4 bases, with 15 bases spanning the gap. Written as DNA, the CDR3 is TGTGCCAGCAGTTTAGGGCCTGGGTCTGGGTACGAGCAGTACTTC. Translation gives CASSLGPGSGYEQYF.

This clone came up once. This sequence joins TRBV29-1 and TRBJ2-5; no reliable D call. Per the germline V gene, CDR1 is SQVTM and CDR2 is ANQGSEA. The CDR3 runs to 10 residues. With 0 bases removed from V and 13 bases from J, the gap between germline ends came to 9 bases. The CDR3 coding sequence is TGCAGCGTTGAAGATCTCCCCCGGTACTTC. This sequence encodes CSVEDLPRYF.

This clone was seen only once. This chain uses TRBV28 with TRBJ2-7; 7 nucleotides line up with TRBD2. Trimming cost V 6 bases and J 0 bases; bases outside gene matches: 26. CDR3 length: 21 amino acids. CDR1 is MDHEN, CDR2 SYDVKM, per germline. The CDR3 region has the DNA TGTGCCAGCAGGGGAGAAAGGGAAATAAGACTAGCAGCGACCAGCTCCTACGAGCAGTACTTC. Protein: CASRGEREIRLAATSSYEQYF.

This clone appeared a single time. The rearrangement links TRBV5-1 to TRBJ1-4; D unresolved. V lost 0 bases to trimming and J lost 0 bases, with 21 bases between them. Germline values: CDR1 SGHRS, CDR2 YFSETQ. The CDR3 extends over 20 amino acids. For the CDR3, the DNA is TGCGCCAGCAGCTTGGCCGTTTCGTGGGCGCGGGTCGCAACTAATGAAAAACTGTTTTTT. It specifies CASSLAVSWARVATNEKLFF.

V is TRBV28 and J is TRBJ1-1; D is uncertain. Trimming left V 2 bases short and J 0 bases short, with 4 bases between. This CDR3 has 13 residues. From germline, CDR1 is MDHEN and CDR2 SYDVKM. CDR3 DNA: TGTGCCAGCAGTTTAGTGGTGAACACTGAAGCTTTCTTT. It yields the protein CASSLVVNTEAFF.

This chain joins TRBV12-5 and TRBJ2-1, with D unclear. The germline gives CDR1 LGHNT, CDR2 FRNRAP. The CDR3 loop spans 13 amino acids. Deletions cut 6 bases from V and 4 bases from J, with 10 bases between. DNA for the CDR3: TGTGCTAGTGGGACTCACTTTTACAATGAGCAGTTCTTC. It codes for CASGTHFYNEQFF.

The chain uses TRBV28 and TRBJ1-2, with D uncertain. The CDR3 sequence is 16 residues long. The germline gives CDR1 MDHEN, CDR2 SYDVKM. Trimming pared 1 base from V and 3 bases from J, leaving 15 bases between. DNA of the CDR3: TGTGCCAGCAGTTTATCCTTGGGCAGGCGAGACTATGGCTACACCTTC. Translation: CASSLSLGRRDYGYTF.

Comments on this clone: This specimen includes other DNA sequences encoding the same CDR3. The rearrangement uses TRBV5-6 and TRBJ2-5; tentatively, D is TRBD1 (6 bases). The V gene's germline CDR1 is SGHDT and CDR2 YYEEEE. The CDR3 is made up of 12 amino acids. The V end was cut by 4 bases, the J end by 5 bases, with 9 bases between. The CDR3 nucleotides read TGTGCCAGCAGCCTGGGGGCCGAGACCCAGTACTTC. Translation: CASSLGAETQYF.

The chain carries TRBV27 and TRBJ2-6, with a weak D call TRBD2 (5 bases). The CDR3 runs to 15 residues. Germline V lookup: CDR1 MNHEY, CDR2 SMNVEV (reference sequence). The V and J ends lost 4 bases and 2 bases respectively, with 9 bases between them. The CDR3 loop reads CASSSGGAGANVLTF. CDR3 bases: TGTGCCAGCAGTTCCGGAGGTGCTGGGGCCAACGTCCTGACTTTC.

This chain joins TRBV28 and TRBJ1-5; the D gene is possibly TRBD1 (5 bases). CDR1 MDHEN and CDR2 SYDVKM come from the germline V gene. The CDR3 contains 14 residues. V dropped 5 bases and J dropped 3 bases, with 11 bases sitting between them. In nucleotides, the CDR3 is TGTGCCAGCAGTGGCAGGGTTGACAATCAGCCCCAGCATTTT. Encoded protein: CASSGRVDNQPQHF.

V and J are TRBV5-8 and TRBJ1-5, with D unresolved. This CDR3 contains 15 residues. Per the germline V gene, CDR1 is SGHTS and CDR2 is YDEGEE. V dropped 0 bases and J dropped 14 bases, with 21 bases sitting between them. The DNA for the CDR3 is TGTGCCAGCAGCTTGGCCGGTTCAGGACGAAGGGAAGAGCATTTT. Residues: CASSLAGSGRREEHF.

The genes are TRBV18 and TRBJ2-1; 12 bases line up with TRBD2. The CDR3 runs to 18 residues. Germline V gives CDR1 KGHSH, CDR2 LQKENI. The V segment lost 3 bases and the J segment 9 bases; nucleotides outside the gene matches: 15. The CDR3 sequence: CASSPPGLAGGPGFEQFF. In DNA form, the CDR3 reads TGTGCCAGCTCACCCCCGGGCCTAGCGGGAGGGCCAGGGTTTGAGCAGTTCTTC.

This chain uses TRBV10-1 with TRBJ2-1, with D perhaps TRBD1 (6 bases). CDR3 size: 17 residues. Trimming took off 0 bases at V and 3 bases at J, with 15 bases between the two ends. CDR1 is WNHNN, CDR2 SYGVQD, per germline (reference sequence). CDR3 protein: CASSESEGTRDYNEQFF. In DNA, the CDR3 is TGCGCCAGCAGTGAGTCCGAAGGGACACGGGACTACAATGAGCAGTTCTTC.

V and J are TRBV29-1 and TRBJ2-3; D ambiguous. This CDR3 spans 13 amino acids. The V gene's germline CDR1 is SQVTM and CDR2 ANQGSEA. V was pared by 5 bases and J by 0 bases, with 9 bases between. This CDR3 reads CSVTPSSTDTQYF. The CDR3 bases are TGCAGCGTTACTCCCTCTAGCACAGATACGCAGTATTTT.

This clone was found once. The genes are TRBV5-1 and TRBJ1-1, with TRBD1 as a possible D gene (6 bases). Germline V gene data show CDR1 as SGHRS and CDR2 as YFSETQ. V lost 0 bases, J lost 1 base, and 10 bases lay in between. The CDR3 spans 15 residues. The CDR3 reads CASSLAGAANTEAFF. CDR3 sequence (DNA): TGCGCCAGCAGCTTGGCAGGGGCGGCGAACACTGAAGCTTTCTTT.

The chain combines TRBV5-1 with TRBJ2-3; maybe TRBD2 (6 bases). The CDR3 is made up of 19 amino acids. Germline CDR1 reads SGHRS; CDR2 reads YFSETQ. With 3 bases removed from V and 0 bases from J, the gap between germline ends came to 23 bases. The CDR3 here is CASSYPLMSGRTSTDTQYF. In DNA form, the CDR3 reads TGCGCCAGCAGCTACCCTTTGATGTCAGGGAGGACTAGCACAGATACGCAGTATTTT.